Each of the 20 T cell receptor beta chains below was sequenced from the same sample in a study of blood T cell repertoires in COVID-19. Clones were read by immunoSEQ multiplex PCR, and TCRdb kept only the in-frame ones, dropping some. Of about 50,000 clones detected, around 88% appear once; the ten largest clones hold roughly 5%. The specimen sequenced was peripheral blood. The receptor source for this set is a human donor in a cohort sampled during active COVID-19.

The J gene is TRBJ2-2, the V gene TRBV2; 11 bases map to TRBD2. The length of the CDR3 is 20 residues. The germline gives CDR1 SNHLY, CDR2 FYNNEI. The J segment lost 4 bases and the V segment lost 3 bases, leaving 16 bases of the junction unmatched. This CDR3 reads CASSDWSRTSGSATTGELFF. In DNA, the CDR3 is TGTGCCAGCAGTGACTGGTCCCGGACTAGCGGGTCGGCGACCACCGGGGAGCTGTTTTTT.

The V gene is TRBV27, the J gene TRBJ2-2, with no clear D. V was clipped by 2 bases and J by 0 bases, with 4 bases between them. CDR1 and CDR2 from the germline V gene are MNHEY and SMNVEV (reference sequence). The CDR3 runs 14 residues. CDR3 loop: CASSLDSNTGELFF. The CDR3 nucleotides are TGTGCCAGCAGTTTAGACTCGAACACCGGGGAGCTGTTTTTT.

This clone showed up just once. The J gene is TRBJ2-3, the V gene TRBV3-1 (or the pseudogene TRBV3-2); no definite D call. Trimming took 3 bases from V and 4 from J, leaving 2 bases between them. CDR3 size: 11 residues. The germline gives CDR1 LGHDT, CDR2 YNNKEL (reference sequence). The CDR3 protein is CASSHSDTQYF. CDR3 bases: TGTGCCAGCAGCCACTCAGATACGCAGTATTTT.

The sample holds a few counts of this clone. This chain links TRBV10-3 with TRBJ1-1, with a tentative D call TRBD1 (5 bases). Germline values: CDR1 ENHRY, CDR2 SYGVKD. There are 13 residues in the CDR3. V lost 3 bases and J 0 bases, leaving 5 bases between the germline ends. CDR3 bases: TGTGCCATCAGTGAACAGGTGAACACTGAAGCTTTCTTT. Encoded protein: CAISEQVNTEAFF.

This clone was observed a few times. The rearrangement uses TRBV9 and TRBJ2-3; tentative D call: TRBD2 (5 bases). V was pared by 1 base and J by 4 bases, with 16 bases between. The CDR3 extends over 16 amino acids. Germline V lookup: CDR1 SGDLS, CDR2 YYNGEE. The CDR3 sequence: CASSVIPGVAADTQYF. CDR3 DNA: TGTGCCAGCAGCGTAATTCCCGGGGTGGCGGCAGATACGCAGTATTTT.

This clone was seen once. This CDR3 is CASSLGLQVTDTQYF. CDR3 coding DNA: TGCGCCAGCAGCTTGGGTTTACAGGTTACAGATACGCAGTATTTT. The V call is TRBV5-1, the J call TRBJ2-3; perhaps TRBD1 as D (5 bases). Germline CDR1 is SGHRS and CDR2 is YFSETQ. V was trimmed by 0 bases and J by 3 bases, leaving 11 bases between them. The CDR3 runs to 15 residues.

The J gene is TRBJ2-5, the V gene TRBV5-8; possible D gene TRBD1, 6 bases. V lost 3 bases, J lost 3 bases, and 15 bases lay in between. CDR1 is SGHTS and CDR2 is YDEGEE in the germline V gene. The CDR3 totals 15 residues. CDR3 sequence reads: CASSWTRYREETQYF. CDR3 nucleotide sequence: TGTGCCAGCAGCTGGACCCGCTACAGGGAAGAGACCCAGTACTTC.

The rearrangement uses TRBV5-1 and TRBJ2-5; tentative D call: TRBD1 (5 bases). The CDR3 has 13 residues. Germline V gene sequence: CDR1 SGHRS, CDR2 YFSETQ. V lost 1 base to trimming and J lost 3 bases, with 7 bases between them. DNA for the CDR3: TGCGCCAGCAGCTTGCAGGGAAAAGAGACCCAGTACTTC. This gives the protein CASSLQGKETQYF.

The chain employs TRBV7-9 and TRBJ1-2, with D uncertain. CDR1 SEHNR and CDR2 FQNEAQ come from the germline V gene (reference sequence). V was pared by 3 bases and J by 7 bases, with 12 bases between. This CDR3 comprises 13 residues. The CDR3 loop reads CASSLESLGGYTF. CDR3 bases: TGTGCCAGCAGCTTGGAGAGTTTGGGTGGCTACACCTTC.

For the CDR3, the DNA is TGCAGCGGGACGTTTGTTGGGGGGTGGGAGCAGTTCTTC. This translates into CSGTFVGGWEQFF. The chain joins TRBV29-1 to TRBJ2-1; D possibly corresponds to TRBD2 (6 bases). Germline V gene lookup returns CDR1 SQVTM and CDR2 ANQGSEA. There are 13 residues in the CDR3. Trimming took 7 bases from V and 10 from J, leaving 20 bases between them.

This clone was seen a single time. V usage is TRBV10-3 and J usage is TRBJ1-2, with 8 nucleotides matching TRBD1. CDR3 length: 13 amino acids. V trimming: 8 bases; J trimming: 8 bases; junction bases outside the gene matches: 10. Looked up from germline, CDR1 is ENHRY and CDR2 is SYGVKD. The chain's CDR3 is CAIGTGVEGGYTF. The CDR3 nucleotides read TGTGCCATCGGGACAGGAGTAGAGGGAGGCTACACCTTC.

The rearrangement joins TRBV5-1 to TRBJ2-1; 7 bases match TRBD2. The V gene end was trimmed by 0 bases and the J gene end by 2 bases; junction bases not matched to a gene: 2. The V gene's germline CDR1 is SGHRS and CDR2 YFSETQ. The CDR3 is 15 amino acids. For the CDR3, the DNA is TGCGCCAGCAGCTTGGGGGGACTAACCTACAATGAGCAGTTCTTC. Its translation: CASSLGGLTYNEQFF.

The genes are TRBV5-6 and TRBJ1-6; TRBD1 might be the D (5 bases). Trimming took off 1 base at V and 4 bases at J, with 9 bases between the two ends. The CDR3 has 15 residues. Per germline, CDR1 SGHDT and CDR2 YYEEEE. For the CDR3, the DNA is TGTGCCAGCAGCTTGAACAGGTTGTATAATTCACCCCTCCACTTT. It is translated as CASSLNRLYNSPLHF.

The V gene is TRBV7-9, the J gene TRBJ2-2; D is possibly TRBD2 (6 bases). Trimming shortened V by 4 bases and J by 4 bases, and 10 bases separated the two germline ends. Germline V CDR1 and CDR2: SEHNR, FQNEAQ (reference sequence). The CDR3 runs 14 residues. The CDR3 DNA reads TGTGCCAGCAGCTACGAAGCGGGCACCGGGGAGCTGTTTTTT. Translation gives CASSYEAGTGELFF.

The rearrangement uses TRBV6-6 and TRBJ2-7; D is perhaps TRBD1 (6 bases). V lost 6 bases, J lost 6 bases, and 18 bases lay in between. The CDR3 runs 14 residues. Per the germline V gene, CDR1 is MNHNY and CDR2 is SVGAGI (reference sequence). CDR3 residues: CASRPLGGHFEQYF. CDR3 DNA sequence: TGTGCCAGCAGACCCTTAGGGGGTCATTTCGAGCAGTACTTC.

A few counts support this clone. The rearrangement links TRBV29-1 to TRBJ1-5; 9 bases match TRBD1. The germline gives CDR1 SQVTM, CDR2 ANQGSEA. J gave up 6 bases and V 6 bases, and 6 bases lay outside the gene matches. This CDR3 comprises 13 residues. The CDR3 sequence is CSVGGQGGQPQHF. DNA of the CDR3: TGCAGCGTGGGGGGACAGGGTGGTCAGCCCCAGCATTTT.

This chain links TRBV2 with TRBJ2-7; 7 bases agree with TRBD2. The CDR3 has 15 residues. Germline V gives CDR1 SNHLY, CDR2 FYNNEI. Trimming removed 4 bases from V and 2 bases from J; junction bases left unmatched: 8. The CDR3: CASSASTSAAYEQYF. CDR3 in DNA: TGTGCCAGCAGTGCCTCCACTAGCGCTGCCTACGAGCAGTACTTC.

The genes are TRBV7-2 and TRBJ1-4, with 7 bases matching TRBD1. The CDR3 covers 13 residues. V shed 8 bases, J shed 6 bases, and the junction held 6 bases outside the gene matches. Germline lookup yields CDR1 SGHTA and CDR2 FQGNSA. The chain's CDR3 is CASEGQTYEKLFF. The CDR3 bases are TGTGCCAGCGAGGGACAGACCTATGAAAAACTGTTTTTT.

The chain's CDR3 is CATSRDNYGYTF. The DNA for the CDR3 is TGTGCCACCAGTCGAGATAACTATGGCTACACCTTC. The genes are TRBV24-1 and TRBJ1-2; D ambiguous. Germline V CDR1 and CDR2: KGHDR, SFDVKD. The length of the CDR3 is 12 residues. Trimming pared 6 bases from V and 1 base from J, leaving 5 bases between.

This chain uses TRBV4-1 with TRBJ2-4; weak D call: TRBD1 (6 bases). Trimming left V 4 bases short and J 7 bases short, with 11 bases between. Germline V gives CDR1 MGHRA, CDR2 YSYEKL. This CDR3 region has 13 residues. CDR3 sequence (DNA): TGCGCCAGCAGCCGGACAGATCGGAACATTCAGTACTTC. Its protein product is CASSRTDRNIQYF.